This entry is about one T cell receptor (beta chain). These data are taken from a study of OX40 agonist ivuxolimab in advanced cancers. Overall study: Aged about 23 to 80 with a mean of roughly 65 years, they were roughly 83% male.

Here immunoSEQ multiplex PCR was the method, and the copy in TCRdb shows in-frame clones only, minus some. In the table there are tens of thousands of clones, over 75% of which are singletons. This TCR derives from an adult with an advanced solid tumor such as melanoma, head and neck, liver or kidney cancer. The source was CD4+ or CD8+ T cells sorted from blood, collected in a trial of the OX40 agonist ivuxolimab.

CDR3 coding DNA: TGTGCCAGCAGAGGGAGGGACAGGGGTTACGGAGCTTTCTTT. The encoded protein is CASRGRDRGYGAFF. The rearrangement links TRBV28 to TRBJ1-1, with 10 bases lining up with TRBD1. This CDR3 has 14 residues. Germline CDR1 is MDHEN and CDR2 is SYDVKM. With 6 bases clipped from V and 10 bases from J, the junction kept 11 bases outside the gene matches.